This TCR beta chain was retrieved from a study of T cell changes during pregnancy in multiple sclerosis. The CDR3 extends over 15 amino acids. Germline V CDR1 and CDR2: LNHDA, SQIVND (reference sequence). Trimming cost V 5 bases and J 6 bases; bases outside gene matches: 9. TCRdb keeps only in-frame clones here, not all; method: immunoSEQ multiplex PCR. The table includes just under 65,000 clones, around 92% detected once. The chain couples TRBV19 to TRBJ1-4; 7 bases agree with TRBD1. This TCR was recovered from a female donor in good health, enrolled as a control in a pregnancy study. The sample consisted of peripheral blood, taken in the third trimester of pregnancy. The CDR3 loop reads CASSPTGTADEKLFF. In DNA, the CDR3 is TGTGCCAGTAGTCCCACCGGGACAGCCGATGAAAAACTGTTTTTT.